These 27 T cell receptor beta chains were all obtained from the same sample, sequenced in a study of human T cells and chemical hapten exposure. TCRdb independently ran MiXCR on the RACE reads; one entry per CDR3 protein. The repertoire holds 100,000 to 150,000 distinct CDR3 sequences, approximately 10% seen once, with roughly 1.8% in the top ten. Time point noted: healthy volunteer bleed at 2 weeks. Blood, whole and unfractionated, served as the source for total RNA extraction. Material for sequencing was whole blood. The source of these receptors is a male donor in good health. Some clones in this sample may be carry-over from other donors' samples.

This clonotype was counted between two and nine times. The chain is built from TRBV20-1 and TRBJ1-5; no clear D gene. The CDR3 contains 15 residues. V lost 6 bases, J lost 4 bases, and 19 bases lay in between. The V gene's germline CDR1 is DFQATT and CDR2 SNEGSKA (reference sequence). CDR3 nucleotides: TGCAGTGCCCGGGTGGTGGAGGCAGCAAATCAGCCCCAGCATTTT. Amino acid sequence: CSARVVEAANQPQHF.

This clonotype showed up just a few times. The CDR3 coding sequence is TGTGCCAGCAGCCCCTTGCTAGGACAGGGGATTGTTTCCTACGAGCAGTACTTC. It yields the protein CASSPLLGQGIVSYEQYF. V usage is TRBV7-6 and J usage is TRBJ2-7; TRBD1 matches at 9 bases. V shed 5 bases and J 1 base; nucleotides not matched to a gene: 15. Germline CDR1 is SGHVS and CDR2 is FNYEAQ. The CDR3 has 18 amino acids.

The J gene is TRBJ2-7, the V gene TRBV18, with TRBD1 as a possible D gene (7 bases). CDR3 length equals 15 residues. Germline CDR1 and CDR2: KGHSH and LQKENI. With 1 base removed from V and 2 bases from J, the gap between germline ends came to 12 bases. CDR3 region: CASSPRGTEAYEQYF. The DNA for the CDR3 is TGTGCCAGCTCACCACGCGGGACAGAGGCCTACGAGCAGTACTTC.

The chain has TRBV12-3 or TRBV12-4 and TRBJ2-5; D tentatively fits TRBD1 or TRBD2 (5 bases each). The CDR3 is 15 amino acids. V lost 1 base, J lost 2 bases, and 11 bases lay in between. The DNA of the CDR3 is TGTGCCAGCAGTTTAGTCGGGACCGAGCAAGAGACCCAGTACTTC. It encodes CASSLVGTEQETQYF.

This chain connects TRBV19 to TRBJ2-7, with D possibly being TRBD1 (5 bases). The CDR3 is 15 amino acids. Germline V gene lookup returns CDR1 LNHDA and CDR2 SQIVND (reference sequence). V was trimmed by 5 bases and J by 5 bases, leaving 19 bases between them. The CDR3 reads CASSWTRESGHEQYF. For the CDR3, the DNA is TGTGCCAGTAGTTGGACCAGGGAATCGGGCCACGAGCAGTACTTC.

This clonotype was picked up a small number of times. J is TRBJ2-1 and V is TRBV9; no reliable D call. The CDR3 is 15 amino acids. Germline V gene lookup returns CDR1 SGDLS and CDR2 YYNGEE. V was pared by 0 bases and J by 8 bases, with 15 bases between. The CDR3, as DNA: TGTGCCAGCAGCGTAGACGGTTCTGTGGGGTATGAGCAGTTCTTC. This translates into CASSVDGSVGYEQFF. Together with reference TRBV9 and TRBJ2-1, the CDR3 gives the full variable domain: DSGVTQTPKHLITATGQRVTLRCSPRSGDLSVYWYQQSLDQGLQFLIQYYNGEERAKGNILERFSAQQFPDLHSELNLSSLELGDSALYFCASSVDGSVGYEQFFGPGTRLTVL.

This clonotype was counted ten times or more. This chain joins TRBV25-1 and TRBJ2-1, with TRBD1 as a possible D gene (6 bases). V lost 5 bases, J lost 2 bases, and 10 bases lay in between. The CDR3 contains 14 residues. Germline CDR1 reads MGHDK; CDR2 reads SYGVNS. The CDR3 spells CASSFRTAYNEQFF. The CDR3 DNA follows: TGTGCCAGCAGTTTTAGGACAGCCTACAATGAGCAGTTCTTC.

This clonotype was seen a handful of times. This chain uses TRBV10-1 with TRBJ2-7; possibly TRBD2 for D (6 bases). The CDR3 extends over 12 amino acids. Germline V gene lookup returns CDR1 WNHNN and CDR2 SYGVQD (reference sequence). V lost 8 bases to trimming and J lost 5 bases, with 13 bases between them. The CDR3 here is CASPGGSHEQYF. The CDR3 DNA is TGCGCCAGCCCCGGAGGGAGCCACGAGCAGTACTTC.

This clonotype was found a few times. V gene TRBV29-1 combines with J gene TRBJ1-5; D call uncertain. Germline V CDR1 and CDR2: SQVTM, ANQGSEA. CDR3 size: 13 residues. V was shortened by 6 bases and J by 0 bases, with 9 bases between the two germline ends. CDR3 region: CSVELDSNQPQHF. In DNA form, the CDR3 reads TGCAGCGTAGAACTCGATAGCAATCAGCCCCAGCATTTT. The variable domain in full, with the rest retrieved from reference TRBV29-1 and TRBJ1-5, is SAVISQKPSRDICQRGTSLTIQCQVDSQVTMMFWYRQQPGQSLTLIATANQGSEATYESGFVIDKFPISRPNLTFSTLTVSNMSPEDSSIYLCSVELDSNQPQHFGDGTRLSIL.

This clonotype was observed at least ten times. The rearrangement joins TRBV20-1 to TRBJ2-7; the match to TRBD2 covers 9 bases. The V and J ends lost 0 bases and 5 bases, in that order; junction bases with no gene match: 5. From germline, CDR1 is DFQATT and CDR2 SNEGSKA (reference sequence). There are 14 residues in the CDR3. Written as DNA, the CDR3 is TGCAGTGCTAGAGACCTGGCGGGGGGGCACGAGCAGTACTTC. The encoded protein is CSARDLAGGHEQYF.

This clonotype was seen many times. The chain joins TRBV20-1 to TRBJ1-5; D not resolved. CDR1 is DFQATT, CDR2 SNEGSKA, per germline (reference sequence). The CDR3 is 13 amino acids. Trimming removed 3 bases from V and 3 bases from J, with 9 bases in between. The CDR3 DNA reads as TGCAGTGCTAGCACCGGAGACAATCAGCCCCAGCATTTT. This sequence encodes CSASTGDNQPQHF.

This chain connects TRBV20-1 to TRBJ2-1, with D perhaps matching TRBD2 (6 bases). In germline, CDR1 is DFQATT, CDR2 SNEGSKA (reference sequence). V lost 1 base and J 4 bases, leaving 20 bases between the germline ends. This CDR3 has 17 amino acids. The CDR3 DNA follows: TGCAGTGCTAGAGTCCCCATAAGGGGACTTATTTACAATGAGCAGTTCTTC. Translation gives CSARVPIRGLIYNEQFF.

This clonotype was counted ten times or more. This chain connects TRBV29-1 to TRBJ2-1; 10 bases are a match to TRBD2. The V and J ends lost 0 bases and 5 bases, in that order; junction bases with no gene match: 4. The germline V gene encodes CDR1 SQVTM and CDR2 ANQGSEA. This CDR3 is built from 15 residues. The DNA of the CDR3 is TGCAGCGTTGAAGATCCAGCGGGAGGGGACAATGAGCAGTTCTTC. As protein: CSVEDPAGGDNEQFF.

In this sample, this clonotype turned up a few times. The genes are TRBV5-6 and TRBJ2-7; tentative D call: TRBD1 (6 bases). The CDR3 extends over 12 amino acids. Per germline, CDR1 SGHDT and CDR2 YYEEEE. V was shortened by 5 bases and J by 7 bases, with 13 bases between the two germline ends. CDR3 sequence (DNA): TGTGCCAGCAGACAGGGTTTCGGGGAGCAGTACTTC. Its translation: CASRQGFGEQYF.

This CDR3 is CASSQDWQGQHTGELFF. CDR3 nucleotides: TGTGCCAGCAGCCAAGATTGGCAGGGGCAGCACACCGGGGAGCTGTTTTTT. J is TRBJ2-2 and V is TRBV3-1, with a tentative D call TRBD1 (6 bases). This CDR3 is built from 17 residues. Trimming took off 0 bases at V and 3 bases at J, with 14 bases between the two ends. CDR1 is LGHDT and CDR2 is YNNKEL in the germline V gene (reference sequence).

This clonotype was seen many times. The chain couples TRBV4-2 to TRBJ2-3, with TRBD1 identical over 8 bases. Per germline, CDR1 LGHNA and CDR2 YNFKEQ. This CDR3 is 16 amino acids long. V shed 3 bases and J 0 bases; nucleotides not matched to a gene: 5. In DNA, the CDR3 is TGTGCCAGCAGCCATGCGGACAGGGCTAGCACAGATACGCAGTATTTT. Encoded protein: CASSHADRASTDTQYF.

The chain joins TRBV3-1 to TRBJ2-7; D not resolved. CDR1 and CDR2 from the germline V gene are LGHDT and YNNKEL (reference sequence). The V end was cut by 4 bases, the J end by 4 bases, with 8 bases between. The CDR3 has 12 residues. The CDR3 loop reads CASSPNSYEQYF. The CDR3 DNA sequence: TGTGCCAGCAGCCCAAACTCATACGAGCAGTACTTC.

This clonotype came up a few times. The chain recombines TRBV12-3 or TRBV12-4 with TRBJ1-4; D call uncertain. Trimming removed 5 bases from V and 3 bases from J, with 13 bases in between. The CDR3 runs 15 residues. As DNA, the CDR3 is TGTGCCAGCAGTCTATTTAAGGGTCCTAATGAAAAACTGTTTTTT. This gives the protein CASSLFKGPNEKLFF.

This chain links TRBV20-1 with TRBJ1-5; D ambiguous. The germline V and J ends were trimmed by 0 bases and 4 bases, with 10 bases remaining between them. The CDR3 sequence is 14 residues long. Germline CDR1 DFQATT, CDR2 SNEGSKA (reference sequence). CDR3 bases: TGCAGTGCTAGAGATCCAGGCGGGAATCAGCCCCAGCATTTT. The encoded protein is CSARDPGGNQPQHF.

The V call is TRBV6-5, the J call TRBJ2-1; possibly TRBD1 or TRBD2 for D (6 bases each). CDR1 MNHEY and CDR2 SVGAGI come from the germline V gene. V lost 6 bases, J lost 6 bases, and 15 bases lay in between. The CDR3 is 14 amino acids. CDR3 sequence (DNA): TGTGCCAGCAGCGCGACACAGGGAGGCAATGAGCAGTTCTTC. It encodes CASSATQGGNEQFF.

The table lists this clonotype with a few counts. The V call is TRBV6-6, the J call TRBJ1-1, with D perhaps matching TRBD1 (5 bases). Germline V gene sequence: CDR1 MNHNY, CDR2 SVGAGI (reference sequence). The CDR3 length is 12 residues. V lost 7 bases and J 5 bases, leaving 11 bases between the germline ends. CDR3 in amino acids: CASTSGLTEAFF. CDR3 sequence (DNA): TGTGCCAGCACCTCAGGGTTGACTGAAGCTTTCTTT.

This chain uses TRBV2 with TRBJ2-1; 9 bases map to TRBD1. V trimming: 8 bases; J trimming: 5 bases; junction bases outside the gene matches: 4. Germline values: CDR1 SNHLY, CDR2 FYNNEI. The CDR3 has 13 residues. Here the CDR3 DNA reads TGTGCCAGCTCCGGACAGGGGAACAATGAGCAGTTCTTC. Amino acids: CASSGQGNNEQFF.

J is TRBJ1-5 and V is TRBV20-1; tentatively, D is TRBD1 (5 bases). CDR1 and CDR2 (germline): DFQATT, SNEGSKA (reference sequence). V was clipped by 3 bases and J by 0 bases, with 15 bases between them. The CDR3 is 16 amino acids. CDR3 coding DNA: TGCAGTGCTAGTCCGCTTGAAGGGGTTAGCAATCAGCCCCAGCATTTT. This encodes CSASPLEGVSNQPQHF.

The chain carries TRBV12-3 or TRBV12-4 and TRBJ1-5; D possibly corresponds to TRBD1 (6 bases). V lost 3 bases, J lost 4 bases, and 10 bases lay in between. The CDR3 runs to 14 residues. The CDR3 is CASSFPGANQPQHF. As DNA, the CDR3 is TGTGCCAGCAGTTTTCCAGGGGCTAATCAGCCCCAGCATTTT.

This clonotype was detected a few times. The V and J genes are TRBV4-2 and TRBJ1-5; unclear D gene. The CDR3 sequence is 15 residues long. V gave up 2 bases and J gave up 1 base, with 9 bases separating them. Germline V gene lookup returns CDR1 LGHNA and CDR2 YNFKEQ. The CDR3 here is CASSQSLRSNQPQHF. The CDR3 coding sequence is TGTGCCAGCAGCCAAAGTCTCAGAAGCAATCAGCCCCAGCATTTT.

The chain is built from TRBV2 and TRBJ2-7, with 14 bases identical to TRBD2. V shed 2 bases and J 5 bases; nucleotides not matched to a gene: 2. Germline CDR1 reads SNHLY; CDR2 reads FYNNEI. The CDR3 runs to 15 residues. The DNA of the CDR3 is TGTGCCAGCAGTGAATTGGGACTAGCGGGGGACGAGCAGTACTTC. Its translation is CASSELGLAGDEQYF.

This clonotype was detected a few times. The V and J genes are TRBV20-1 and TRBJ1-5; 9 nucleotides match TRBD1. Trimming cost V 1 base and J 6 bases; bases outside gene matches: 10. CDR3 length equals 16 residues. From germline, CDR1 is DFQATT and CDR2 SNEGSKA (reference sequence). This chain's CDR3 is CSARAPQDRGGQPQHF. CDR3 in DNA: TGCAGTGCTAGAGCCCCTCAGGACAGGGGAGGTCAGCCCCAGCATTTT.